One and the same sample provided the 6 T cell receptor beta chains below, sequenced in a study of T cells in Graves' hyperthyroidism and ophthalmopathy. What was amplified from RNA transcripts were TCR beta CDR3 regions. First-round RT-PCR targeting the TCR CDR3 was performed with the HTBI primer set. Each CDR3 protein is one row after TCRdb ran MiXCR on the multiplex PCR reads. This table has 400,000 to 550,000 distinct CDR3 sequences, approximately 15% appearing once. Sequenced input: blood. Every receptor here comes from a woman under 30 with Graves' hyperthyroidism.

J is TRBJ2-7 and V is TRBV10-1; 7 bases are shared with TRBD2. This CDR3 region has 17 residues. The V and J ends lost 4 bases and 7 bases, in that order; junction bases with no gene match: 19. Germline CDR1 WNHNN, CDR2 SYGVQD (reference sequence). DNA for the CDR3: TGCGCCAGCAGTGGGTATTTAGGGCTAGCGGTAGCTGGGGAGCAGTACGTC. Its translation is CASSGYLGLAVAGEQYV.

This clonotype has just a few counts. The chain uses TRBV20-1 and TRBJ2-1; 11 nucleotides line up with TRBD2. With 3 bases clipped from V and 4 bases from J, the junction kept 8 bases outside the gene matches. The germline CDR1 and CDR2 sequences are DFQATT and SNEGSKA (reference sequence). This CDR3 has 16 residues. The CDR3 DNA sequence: TGCAGTGCTAGCATTAGCGGGAGGGCCTTGTACAATGAGCAGTTCTTC. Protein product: CSASISGRALYNEQFF.

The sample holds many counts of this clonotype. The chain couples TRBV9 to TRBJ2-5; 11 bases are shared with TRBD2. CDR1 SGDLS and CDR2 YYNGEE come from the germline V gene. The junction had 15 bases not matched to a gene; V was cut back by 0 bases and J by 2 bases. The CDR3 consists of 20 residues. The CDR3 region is CASSVGKISGRVGRQETQYF. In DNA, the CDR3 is TGTGCCAGCAGCGTAGGAAAAATTAGCGGGAGGGTGGGTCGACAAGAGACCCAGTACTTC.

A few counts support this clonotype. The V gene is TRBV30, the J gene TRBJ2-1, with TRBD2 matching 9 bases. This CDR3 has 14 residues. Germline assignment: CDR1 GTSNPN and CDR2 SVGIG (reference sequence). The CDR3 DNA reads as TGTGCGGTATACGCAGGGACTAGCCACAATGAGCAGTTCTTC. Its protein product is CAVYAGTSHNEQFF.

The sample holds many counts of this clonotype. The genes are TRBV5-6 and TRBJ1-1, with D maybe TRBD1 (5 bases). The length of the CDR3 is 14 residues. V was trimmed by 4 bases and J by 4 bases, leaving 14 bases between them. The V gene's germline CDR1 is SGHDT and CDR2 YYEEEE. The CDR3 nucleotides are TGTGCCAGCAGCGGAGGGGTGGGGATCACTGAAGCTTTCTTT. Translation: CASSGGVGITEAFF.

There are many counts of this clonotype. The CDR3 is CASSDQPTGFGANVLTF. Written as DNA, the CDR3 is TGTGCCAGCAGCGACCAACCCACAGGTTTTGGGGCCAACGTCCTGACTTTC. This chain joins TRBV2 and TRBJ2-6, with TRBD1 as a possible D gene (5 bases). Germline V gene lookup returns CDR1 SNHLY and CDR2 FYNNEI. V lost 6 bases and J 3 bases, leaving 18 bases between the germline ends. The CDR3 is made up of 17 amino acids.